The next 13 T cell receptor beta chains were all read from a single sample in a study of HIV-infected patients and healthy controls. All unsorted peripheral T cells were captured because whole blood was used without fractionation. cDNA was made from 500 ng RNA using alpha and beta constant primers. Alpha and beta chain libraries were made separately by chain-specific third strand synthesis with multiplexing indices. TCRdb re-called the 5' RACE reads through MiXCR, storing one row per CDR3 protein. The table records 20,000 to 30,000 distinct CDR3 sequences, under 9% of them present only once. The source material was blood. These receptors were collected from an adult in good health.

This clonotype has a count of ten or more. The V gene is TRBV6-2 or TRBV6-3, the J gene TRBJ1-5; D uncertain. V gave up 10 bases and J gave up 9 bases, with 19 bases separating them. The CDR3 loop spans 13 amino acids. CDR1 is MNHEY and CDR2 is SVGEGT in the germline V gene. The chain's CDR3 is CATKGPQFVPQHF. CDR3 bases: TGTGCCACAAAGGGCCCGCAATTTGTGCCCCAGCATTTT.

This clonotype counts as medium-sized. The chain recombines TRBV11-2 with TRBJ2-5, with 10 bases fitting TRBD1. This CDR3 has 13 residues. The V gene end was trimmed by 5 bases and the J gene end by 7 bases; junction bases not matched to a gene: 4. CDR1 SGHAT and CDR2 FQNNGV come from the germline V gene. Here the CDR3 DNA reads TGTGCCAGCAGCCCCGGGACAGGGGCGACCCAGTACTTC. Its protein is CASSPGTGATQYF.

In its sample, this clonotype was seen many times. The rearrangement joins TRBV29-1 to TRBJ2-1; no clear D. Germline-derived CDR1 and CDR2 are SQVTM and ANQGSEA. CDR3 length: 15 amino acids. Trimming cost V 6 bases and J 0 bases, with 15 bases left between them. In DNA form, the CDR3 reads TGCAGCGTCGTAATGATCCGGAGCTCCTACAATGAGCAGTTCTTC. It translates to CSVVMIRSSYNEQFF.

Ten or more counts support this clonotype. The rearrangement joins TRBV6-7 to TRBJ1-5, with 9 bases lining up with TRBD1. TRBV6-7 has ORF status, its function being uncertain. V shed 2 bases, J shed 3 bases, and the junction held 11 bases outside the gene matches. The CDR3 is made up of 18 amino acids. The CDR3 DNA reads TGTGCCAGCAGTTACGCCCCGACAGGGGGAGTCGACAATCAGCCCCAGCATTTT. It encodes CASSYAPTGGVDNQPQHF.

There are many counts of this clonotype. The chain has TRBV6-5 and TRBJ2-5; possible D gene TRBD2, 5 bases. Germline V gene lookup returns CDR1 MNHEY and CDR2 SVGAGI. This CDR3 has 12 residues. Trimming stripped 2 bases from V and 9 bases from J, with 10 bases between. The CDR3 DNA follows: TGTGCCAGCAGTTACCCGACCGGGGCCCAGTACTTC. Encoded protein: CASSYPTGAQYF.

This clonotype was recorded many times. V is TRBV18 and J is TRBJ1-5; 7 nucleotides line up with TRBD1. Germline V gene sequence: CDR1 KGHSH, CDR2 LQKENI. Trimming at V came to 6 bases and at J to 13 bases, leaving 12 bases not matched to a gene. The CDR3 has 13 amino acids. The CDR3 nucleotides read TGTGCCAGCTCGGCCCAACAGGGGACCTGGCAGCATTTT. This sequence encodes CASSAQQGTWQHF.

This clonotype was recorded at least ten times. The chain uses TRBV29-1 and TRBJ1-4; TRBD1 matches 10 bases. V was pared by 0 bases and J by 6 bases, with 7 bases of the junction left unmatched. The V gene's germline CDR1 is SQVTM and CDR2 ANQGSEA. This CDR3 is 16 amino acids long. In nucleotides, the CDR3 is TGCAGCGTTGAAGAGTTAAGACAGGGGGCAGATGAAAAACTGTTTTTT. It codes for CSVEELRQGADEKLFF.

This clonotype came up many times. As DNA, the CDR3 is TGTGCCAGCAGTTACTCCGAGAGCCCCATTCGCTCCTGGCCCCAGCATTTT. Amino acids: CASSYSESPIRSWPQHF. The rearrangement links TRBV6-2 or TRBV6-3 to TRBJ1-5; D is unresolved. Per germline, CDR1 MNHEY and CDR2 SVGEGT. The CDR3 runs 17 residues. V dropped 0 bases and J dropped 9 bases, with 21 bases sitting between them.

This clonotype showed up just a few times. This chain connects TRBV12-3 or TRBV12-4 to TRBJ1-1, with 9 positions matching TRBD1. The ends lost 6 bases at V and 13 bases at J; junction bases unmatched: 12. The CDR3 is 13 residues long. The CDR3 DNA reads TGTGCCAGCAGGTCCGGGACAGGGCCGAAGAGTTTCTTT. Amino acids: CASRSGTGPKSFF.

The chain employs TRBV5-6 and TRBJ2-7; the D is unclear. The V end was cut by 4 bases, the J end by 2 bases, with 10 bases between. Germline V CDR1 and CDR2: SGHDT, YYEEEE. CDR3 length: 13 residues. This CDR3 is CASSHPRAYEQYF. The CDR3 nucleotides read TGTGCCAGCAGCCACCCACGGGCCTACGAGCAGTACTTC. Full variable domain (outside the CDR3, taken from reference TRBV5-6 and TRBJ2-7): DAGVTQSPTHLIKTRGQQVTLRCSPKSGHDTVSWYQQALGQGPQFIFQYYEEEERQRGNFPDRFSGHQFPNYSSELNVNALLLGDSALYLCASSHPRAYEQYFGPGTRLTVT.

This clonotype occurred once. The V call is TRBV12-3 or TRBV12-4, the J call TRBJ2-7; 9 bases align to TRBD1. The V and J ends lost 6 bases and 6 bases, in that order; junction bases with no gene match: 9. The CDR3 contains 14 residues. The CDR3 DNA follows: TGTGCCAGCAGCCCTGGGACAGGGTGGCTCGAGCAGTACTTC. It is translated as CASSPGTGWLEQYF.

There are many counts of this clonotype. The chain couples TRBV29-1 to TRBJ2-3; a possible D gene is TRBD2 (6 bases). The CDR3 extends over 14 amino acids. Trimming took 6 bases from V and 4 from J, leaving 17 bases between them. The germline V gene has CDR1 SQVTM and CDR2 ANQGSEA. The CDR3 bases are TGCAGCGTAGGGCGGGACTCTCAGGCAGATACGCAGTATTTT. Translation: CSVGRDSQADTQYF.

V usage is TRBV29-1 and J usage is TRBJ1-1, with 7 bases that match TRBD1. Trimming removed 4 bases from V and 4 bases from J; junction bases left unmatched: 12. CDR1 SQVTM and CDR2 ANQGSEA come from the germline V gene. The CDR3 length is 15 residues. The CDR3 coding sequence is TGCAGCGTTGTAGATGATGACAGGGCGAGCACTGAAGCTTTCTTT. As protein: CSVVDDDRASTEAFF.